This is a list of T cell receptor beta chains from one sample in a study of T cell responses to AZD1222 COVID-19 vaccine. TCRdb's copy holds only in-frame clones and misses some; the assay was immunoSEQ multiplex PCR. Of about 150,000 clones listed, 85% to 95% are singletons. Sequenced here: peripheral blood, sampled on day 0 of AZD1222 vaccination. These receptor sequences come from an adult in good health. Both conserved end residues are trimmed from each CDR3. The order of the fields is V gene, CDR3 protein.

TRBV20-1,SASKGHLNTGELF
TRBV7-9,ASSPGGWNTEAF
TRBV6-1,ASSEASYNEQF
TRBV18,ASSPDRGRVQY
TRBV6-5,ASRTSGVETQY
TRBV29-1,SVELVSPYTQY
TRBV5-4,ASRGVSGVAGGPGYNEQF
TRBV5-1,ASSLVGTGFPGELF
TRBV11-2,ASSSGTGVSNQPQH
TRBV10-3,AISERSYEQY
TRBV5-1,ASSWGTGAEQY
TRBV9,ASSVTSGGPYEQY
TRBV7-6,ASSPRQGAYGNTEAF
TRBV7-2,ASSLGQGREKLF
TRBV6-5,ASRPRQGLNTEAF
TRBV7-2,ASRPTGPTPLH
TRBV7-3,ASSPQGLAGDNEQF
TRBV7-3,ASSSGTSGGADTQY
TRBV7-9,ASSRQGVSYGYT
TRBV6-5,ASSPITNSNQPQH
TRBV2,ASSEENYGYT
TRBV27,ASTNRGPGTDTQY
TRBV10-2,ASTPGAEQY
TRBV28,ASSLGGSPLH
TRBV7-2,ASSLDPGDGYT
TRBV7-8,ASSLVTRTGELF
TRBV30,AWSDLRDEQF
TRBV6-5,ASTRGMEAYEQY
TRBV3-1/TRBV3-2,ASSQGPYGYT
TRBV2,ASRGRRADGYT
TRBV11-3,ASSPGQGRFSGANVLT
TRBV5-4,ASSFFGQGSNSPLH
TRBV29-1,SAEFQGANPTKQY
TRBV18,ASSPRQETNYGYT
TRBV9,ASSSKGQSSGNTIY